This T cell receptor (beta chain) derives from a study of cytotoxic CD8 clonotypes in ibrutinib-treated CLL. The protocol was immunoSEQ multiplex PCR, while the TCRdb copy is restricted to in-frame clones and leaves out a portion. This table has approximately 130,000 clones, around four fifths appearing once. Study-level results: Patients showed higher baseline clonality than age-matched healthy donors, and it tracked circulating CD8+ T-cell counts.

Points on this clone: What it binds is unknown.

This clonotype was obtained from a human donor with chronic lymphocytic leukemia. The sample here was PBMCs, taken after 24 months of ibrutinib treatment.

In nucleotides, the CDR3 is TGTGCCAGCAGCGTAGAGGGACAGGGAATGGGGACTCAAGAGACCCAGTACTTC. It codes for CASSVEGQGMGTQETQYF. This chain joins TRBV9 and TRBJ2-5; 9 bases line up with TRBD1. V lost 0 bases to trimming and J lost 2 bases; unmatched junction nucleotides: 11. Germline CDR1 SGDLS, CDR2 YYNGEE. CDR3 size: 18 residues.